The present T cell receptor (beta chain) was sequenced within a study of T cell repertoires in cytomegalovirus infection. Looking at the study overall: Indicated by public TCR beta signatures were CMV infection and matching HLA type.

V gave up 5 bases and J gave up 0 bases; unmatched junction bases: 12. This CDR3 has 18 amino acids. One entry per CDR3 protein results from TCRdb running MiXCR on the reads. The sample carries hundreds of thousands of distinct CDR3 sequences, around 29% recorded once. This clonotype was counted at least ten times. Its antigen is not identified. Study findings and constraints: The study identified carriers of CMV plus the relevant HLA from cumulative public TCR beta family frequency.

The V gene is TRBV12-3 or TRBV12-4, the J gene TRBJ2-2, with 7 bases aligning to TRBD1. Source: cultured CD8+ T cells from PBMCs, taken from culture after CMV antigen stimulation. The sequence was obtained from a human donor in good health (CMV status not recorded). Some clones in this sample may be carry-over from other donors' samples. The CDR3 nucleotides read TGTGCCAGCAGTCTAGGGACAGCCTCGTCATCGAACACCGGGGAGCTGTTTTTT. This encodes CASSLGTASSSNTGELFF.